The following is a T cell receptor (beta chain) sequence with its context. Its antigen is still unknown. Time point here: week 5, during vaccination. The vaccine gave 300 ug of a 20-mer mutant IDH1 peptide subcutaneously per dose. The repertoire was sequenced with immunoSEQ multiplex PCR; TCRdb's copy has only in-frame clones and lacks some. The repertoire holds 70,000 to 100,000 clones, 91% seen once, with about 0.6% in the top ten. The record originates from a study of a mutant IDH1 vaccine in newly diagnosed glioma. About the study: In some groups vaccination began 4-6 weeks post-radiotherapy; others received it with temozolomide. Treated patients had a mean age of roughly 44 years and a sex split that was roughly 62% male and roughly 40% female.

Study-level points and caveats: Immune responses induced by vaccination arose in around 93% of the patients.

The specimen was PBMCs, collected from a glioma patient whose treatment included an IDH1 peptide vaccine. This clonotype was sampled from a woman in her forties or fifties with glioma.

CDR3 loop: CASSSTRGDEQFF. CDR3 DNA: TGCGCCAGCAGCTCGACACGTGGGGACGAGCAGTTCTTC. The gene calls are TRBV5-1 and TRBJ2-1; D could derive from TRBD1 or TRBD2 (5 bases each). This CDR3 region has 13 residues. The ends were cut back, 3 bases at V and 10 bases at J, with 14 bases in the middle. Germline CDR1 is SGHRS and CDR2 is YFSETQ.